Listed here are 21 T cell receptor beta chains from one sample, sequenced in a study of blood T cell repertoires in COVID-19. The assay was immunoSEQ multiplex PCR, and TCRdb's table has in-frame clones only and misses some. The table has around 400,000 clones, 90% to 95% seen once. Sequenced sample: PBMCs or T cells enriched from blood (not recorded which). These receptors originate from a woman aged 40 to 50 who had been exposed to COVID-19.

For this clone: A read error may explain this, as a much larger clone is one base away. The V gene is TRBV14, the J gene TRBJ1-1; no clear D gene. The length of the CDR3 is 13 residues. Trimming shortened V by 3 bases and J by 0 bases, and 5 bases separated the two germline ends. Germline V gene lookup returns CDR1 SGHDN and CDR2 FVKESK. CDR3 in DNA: TGTGCCAGCAGCCACGGGATGAACACTGAAGCTTTCTTT. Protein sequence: CASSHGMNTEAFF.

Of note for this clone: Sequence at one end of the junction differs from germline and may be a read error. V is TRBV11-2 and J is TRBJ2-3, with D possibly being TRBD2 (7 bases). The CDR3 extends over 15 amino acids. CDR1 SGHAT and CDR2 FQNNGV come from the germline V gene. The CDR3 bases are TGTGCCAGCAGCATACGAAGGGGGGGCACCGATACGCAGTATTTT. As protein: CASSIRRGGTDTQYF.

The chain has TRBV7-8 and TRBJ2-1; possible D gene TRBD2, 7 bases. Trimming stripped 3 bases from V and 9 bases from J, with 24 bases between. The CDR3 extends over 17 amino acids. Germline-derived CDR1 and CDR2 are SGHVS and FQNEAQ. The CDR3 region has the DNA TGTGCCAGCAGCTTCACTGGAGGGGGGGCCCTCTTGAGTGAGCAGTTCTTC. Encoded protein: CASSFTGGGALLSEQFF.

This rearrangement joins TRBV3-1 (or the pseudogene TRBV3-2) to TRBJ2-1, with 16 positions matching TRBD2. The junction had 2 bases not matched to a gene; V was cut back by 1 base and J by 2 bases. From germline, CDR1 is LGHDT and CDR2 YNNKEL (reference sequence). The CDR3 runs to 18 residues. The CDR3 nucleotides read TGTGCCAGCAGCCAAGTGGGACTAGCGGGGGGGACCTACAATGAGCAGTTCTTC. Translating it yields CASSQVGLAGGTYNEQFF.

The CDR3 bases are TGTGCCAGCAGTGAAGGAGACAGGGTATTCTATGGCTACACCTTC. Its protein product is CASSEGDRVFYGYTF. The chain has TRBV6-1 and TRBJ1-2, with 7 bases that match TRBD1. J lost 4 bases, V lost 1 base, and 6 bases had no gene match. Germline V CDR1 and CDR2: MNHNS, SASEGT. The CDR3 runs to 15 residues.

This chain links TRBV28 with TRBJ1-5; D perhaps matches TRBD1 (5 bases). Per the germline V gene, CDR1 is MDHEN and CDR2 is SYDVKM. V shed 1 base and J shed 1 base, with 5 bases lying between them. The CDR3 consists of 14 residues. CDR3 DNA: TGTGCCAGCAGTTTATCAGGGAGCAATCAGCCCCAGCATTTT. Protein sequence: CASSLSGSNQPQHF.

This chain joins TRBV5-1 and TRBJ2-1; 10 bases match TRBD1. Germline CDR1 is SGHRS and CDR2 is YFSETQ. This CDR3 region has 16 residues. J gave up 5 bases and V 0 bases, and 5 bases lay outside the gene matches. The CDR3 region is CASSLEGTGVNNEQFF. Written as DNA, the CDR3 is TGCGCCAGCAGCTTGGAAGGGACAGGGGTTAACAATGAGCAGTTCTTC.

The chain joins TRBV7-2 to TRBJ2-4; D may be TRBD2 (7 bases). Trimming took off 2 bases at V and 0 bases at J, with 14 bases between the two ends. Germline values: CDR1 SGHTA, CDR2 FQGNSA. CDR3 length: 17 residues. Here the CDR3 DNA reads TGTGCCAGCAGCTTAAGGGGGGGCGAGCTAGCCAAAAACATTCAGTACTTC. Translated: CASSLRGGELAKNIQYF.

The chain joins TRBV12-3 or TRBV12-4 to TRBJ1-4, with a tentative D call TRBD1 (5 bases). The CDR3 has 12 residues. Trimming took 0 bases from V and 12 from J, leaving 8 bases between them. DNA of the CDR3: TGTGCCAGCAGTTTAGCGGGGGGGGAACTGTTTTTT. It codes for CASSLAGGELFF.

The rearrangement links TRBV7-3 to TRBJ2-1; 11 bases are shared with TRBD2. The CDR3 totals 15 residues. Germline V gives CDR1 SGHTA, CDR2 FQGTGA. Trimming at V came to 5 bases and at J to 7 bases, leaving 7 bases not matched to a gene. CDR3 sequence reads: CASSPGTSGFNEQFF. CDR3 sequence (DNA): TGTGCCAGCAGCCCCGGGACTAGCGGCTTTAATGAGCAGTTCTTC.

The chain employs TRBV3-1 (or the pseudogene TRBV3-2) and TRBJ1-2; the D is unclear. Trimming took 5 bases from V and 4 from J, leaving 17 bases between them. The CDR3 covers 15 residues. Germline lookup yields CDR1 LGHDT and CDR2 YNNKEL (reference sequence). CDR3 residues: CASSDGRRTAYGYTF. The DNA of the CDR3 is TGTGCCAGCAGCGACGGCCGACGGACTGCCTATGGCTACACCTTC.

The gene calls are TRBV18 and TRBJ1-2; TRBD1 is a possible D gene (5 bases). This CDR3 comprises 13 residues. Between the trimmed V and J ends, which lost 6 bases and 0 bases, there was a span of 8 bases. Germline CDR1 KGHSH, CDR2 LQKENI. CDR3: CASSAGPNYGYTF. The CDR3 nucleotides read TGTGCCAGCTCTGCGGGACCTAACTATGGCTACACCTTC.

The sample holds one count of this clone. For the CDR3, the DNA is TGTGCCAGCAGCTTAGATAGGGGTACCTACGAGCAGTACTTC. This gives the protein CASSLDRGTYEQYF. The rearrangement uses TRBV11-3 and TRBJ2-7; a possible D gene is TRBD1 (5 bases). Between the trimmed V and J ends, which lost 0 bases and 2 bases, there was a span of 8 bases. This CDR3 is built from 14 residues. Germline CDR1 SGHNT, CDR2 YENEEA.

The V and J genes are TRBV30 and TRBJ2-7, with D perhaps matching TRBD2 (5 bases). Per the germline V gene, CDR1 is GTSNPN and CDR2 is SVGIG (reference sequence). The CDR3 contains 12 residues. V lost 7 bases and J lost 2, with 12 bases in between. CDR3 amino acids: CASHRGPYEQYF. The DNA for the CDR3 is TGTGCCTCCCATCGGGGTCCCTACGAGCAGTACTTC.

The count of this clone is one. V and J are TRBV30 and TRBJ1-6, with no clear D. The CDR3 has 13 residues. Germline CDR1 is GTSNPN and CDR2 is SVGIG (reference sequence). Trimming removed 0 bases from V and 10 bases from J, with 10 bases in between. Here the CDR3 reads CAWSVGGESPLHF. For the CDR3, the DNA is TGTGCCTGGAGTGTAGGCGGGGAATCACCCCTCCACTTT.

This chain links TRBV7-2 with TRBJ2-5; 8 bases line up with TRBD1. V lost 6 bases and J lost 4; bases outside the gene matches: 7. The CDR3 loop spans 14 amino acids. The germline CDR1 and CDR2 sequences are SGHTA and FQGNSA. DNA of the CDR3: TGTGCCAGCAGGGAGACAGGGGCGGGAGAGACCCAGTACTTC. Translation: CASRETGAGETQYF.

For the CDR3, the DNA is TGTGCCACCTCAGTGGGCGGGGTAAACACTGAAGCTTTCTTT. Translated: CATSVGGVNTEAFF. The J gene is TRBJ1-1, the V gene TRBV24-1, with D unresolved. The germline gives CDR1 KGHDR, CDR2 SFDVKD. V lost 9 bases, J lost 2 bases, and 15 bases lay in between. The CDR3 length is 14 residues.

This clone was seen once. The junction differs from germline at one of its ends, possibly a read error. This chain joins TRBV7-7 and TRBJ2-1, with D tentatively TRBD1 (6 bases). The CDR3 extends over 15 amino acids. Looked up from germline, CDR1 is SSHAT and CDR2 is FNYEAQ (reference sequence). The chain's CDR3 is CASSLTGRSGNEQFF. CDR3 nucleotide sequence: TGTGCTAGCAGCTTGACAGGCAGAAGCGGTAATGAGCAGTTCTTC.

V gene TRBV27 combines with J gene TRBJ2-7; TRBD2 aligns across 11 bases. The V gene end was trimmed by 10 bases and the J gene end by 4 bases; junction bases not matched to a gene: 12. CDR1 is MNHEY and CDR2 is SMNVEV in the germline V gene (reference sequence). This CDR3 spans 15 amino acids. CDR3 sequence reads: CATRLAGFAVYEQYF. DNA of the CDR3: TGTGCCACCAGACTAGCGGGATTTGCTGTTTACGAGCAGTACTTC.

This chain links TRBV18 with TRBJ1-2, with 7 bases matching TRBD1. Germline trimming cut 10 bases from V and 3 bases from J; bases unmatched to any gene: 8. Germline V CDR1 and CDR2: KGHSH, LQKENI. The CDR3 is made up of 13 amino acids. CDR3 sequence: CATARQGDYGYTF. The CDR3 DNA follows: TGTGCCACCGCTCGACAGGGCGACTATGGCTACACCTTC.

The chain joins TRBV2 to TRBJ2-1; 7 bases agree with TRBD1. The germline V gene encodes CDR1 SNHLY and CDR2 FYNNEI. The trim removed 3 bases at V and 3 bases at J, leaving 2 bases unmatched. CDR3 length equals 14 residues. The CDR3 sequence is CASSEGTVYNEQFF. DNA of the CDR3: TGTGCCAGCAGTGAGGGGACAGTCTACAATGAGCAGTTCTTC.